These 29 T cell receptor beta chains were all obtained from the same sample, sequenced in a study of cytomegalovirus exposure and HLA in healthy donors. PCR used 60 Vbeta primers and 13 Jbeta primers. Profiling relied on immunoSEQ multiplex PCR, and the TCRdb table lists in-frame clones only, not all of them. This sample's table has about 150,000 clones. Sequencing was carried out using PBMCs. Source of these receptors: a man younger than 45 in good health and CMV-seronegative.

This chain connects TRBV6-1 to TRBJ1-2, with unresolved D. Looked up from germline, CDR1 is MNHNS and CDR2 is SASEGT. There are 14 residues in the CDR3. Trimming removed 8 bases from V and 2 bases from J, with 15 bases in between. This chain's CDR3 is CASGYRDANYGYTF. The CDR3 DNA sequence: TGTGCCAGCGGCTACCGGGATGCGAACTATGGCTACACCTTC.

The gene calls are TRBV18 and TRBJ2-7, with 7 bases identical to TRBD1. This CDR3 has 14 amino acids. The ends lost 5 bases at V and 2 bases at J; junction bases unmatched: 6. Germline CDR1 reads KGHSH; CDR2 reads LQKENI. This CDR3 is CASSAQGETYEQYF. In DNA form, the CDR3 reads TGTGCCAGCTCAGCCCAGGGGGAAACCTACGAGCAGTACTTC.

The genes are TRBV7-2 and TRBJ1-1, with D perhaps matching TRBD1 (6 bases). The CDR3 sequence is 14 residues long. V was trimmed by 4 bases and J by 0 bases, leaving 9 bases between them. CDR1 is SGHTA and CDR2 is FQGNSA in the germline V gene. CDR3 amino acids: CASSSQGLNTEAFF. As DNA, the CDR3 is TGTGCCAGCAGCTCACAGGGTTTGAACACTGAAGCTTTCTTT.

This chain links TRBV28 with TRBJ2-1; the match to TRBD2 covers 7 bases. This CDR3 is built from 12 residues. The ends lost 5 bases at V and 9 bases at J; junction bases unmatched: 4. Germline V lookup: CDR1 MDHEN, CDR2 SYDVKM. CDR3 protein: CASSPTSVEQFF. CDR3 nucleotide sequence: TGTGCCAGCAGTCCTACTAGCGTTGAGCAGTTCTTC.

The gene calls are TRBV19 and TRBJ2-2, with TRBD2 as a possible D gene (6 bases). Per germline, CDR1 LNHDA and CDR2 SQIVND (reference sequence). The V end lost 3 bases, the J end lost 7 bases, and 12 bases lay between the germline ends. The CDR3 covers 14 residues. The CDR3 spells CASSIGGAGGELFF. The CDR3 DNA reads as TGTGCCAGTAGTATTGGAGGGGCGGGCGGGGAGCTGTTTTTT.

V and J are TRBV7-8 and TRBJ2-5, with D possibly TRBD2 on 5 matching bases. Germline V gene lookup returns CDR1 SGHVS and CDR2 FQNEAQ. This CDR3 spans 13 amino acids. V gave up 4 bases and J gave up 4 bases, with 10 bases separating them. The CDR3 is CASSSRTLETQYF. In nucleotides, the CDR3 is TGTGCCAGCAGCTCTCGGACTTTAGAGACCCAGTACTTC.

Worth noting for this clone: Other DNA variants within this sample encode the same CDR3. V and J are TRBV19 and TRBJ2-7; D is possibly TRBD2 (6 bases). Germline V gives CDR1 LNHDA, CDR2 SQIVND (reference sequence). Trimming removed 5 bases at V and 1 base at J, with 9 bases between. The length of the CDR3 is 13 residues. The CDR3 sequence: CASSVGGSYEQYF. The CDR3 nucleotides are TGTGCCAGTAGTGTCGGGGGTTCCTACGAGCAGTACTTC.

V and J are TRBV11-1 and TRBJ2-1; 11 nucleotides align to TRBD2. The CDR3 runs to 16 residues. In germline, CDR1 is SGHAT, CDR2 FQDESV (reference sequence). The V and J ends lost 4 bases and 4 bases, in that order; junction bases with no gene match: 6. The CDR3 is CASSSRTSGRYNEQFF. In DNA form, the CDR3 reads TGTGCCAGCAGCTCACGGACTAGCGGGCGTTACAATGAGCAGTTCTTC.

The chain has TRBV2 and TRBJ2-7; 9 bases fit TRBD1. The V gene end was trimmed by 6 bases and the J gene end by 3 bases; junction bases not matched to a gene: 6. CDR3 length: 14 amino acids. Looked up from germline, CDR1 is SNHLY and CDR2 is FYNNEI. The CDR3 DNA is TGTGCCAGCAGCCCCGGGACAGGGTTCTACGAGCAGTACTTC. Translation: CASSPGTGFYEQYF.

The rearrangement uses TRBV11-2 and TRBJ2-1; 10 positions match TRBD1. Germline trimming cut 5 bases from V and 15 bases from J; bases unmatched to any gene: 7. This CDR3 spans 12 amino acids. CDR1 and CDR2 from the germline V gene are SGHAT and FQNNGV. CDR3 protein: CASSRDRGRLFF. The CDR3 nucleotides are TGTGCCAGCAGCCGCGACAGGGGGCGCTTGTTCTTC.

This chain connects TRBV19 to TRBJ2-5; possibly TRBD1 for D (5 bases). Germline assignment: CDR1 LNHDA and CDR2 SQIVND (reference sequence). This CDR3 region has 16 residues. V shed 3 bases and J shed 2 bases, with 16 bases lying between them. The CDR3 DNA is TGTGCCAGTAGTATCAAACCCAGGGTTGGGCAAGAGACCCAGTACTTC. Protein sequence: CASSIKPRVGQETQYF. Full variable domain (rest looked up from reference TRBV19 and TRBJ2-5): DGGITQSPKYLFRKEGQNVTLSCEQNLNHDAMYWYRQDPGQGLRLIYYSQIVNDFQKGDIAEGYSVSREKKESFPLTVTSAQKNPTAFYLCASSIKPRVGQETQYFGPGTRLLVL.

This sequence joins TRBV2 and TRBJ2-3; 12 bases agree with TRBD2. The V segment lost 2 bases and the J segment 6 bases; nucleotides outside the gene matches: 6. The CDR3 runs to 16 residues. Germline V CDR1 and CDR2: SNHLY, FYNNEI. The CDR3 DNA sequence: TGTGCCAGCAGTGAACTGGCTAGCGGGAGGGAGGATACGCAGTATTTT. Translating gives CASSELASGREDTQYF.

The chain carries TRBV28 and TRBJ1-5, with D uncertain. CDR3 length: 13 amino acids. V was trimmed by 3 bases and J by 4 bases, leaving 7 bases between them. Germline lookup yields CDR1 MDHEN and CDR2 SYDVKM. The CDR3 loop is CASSFSGNQPQHF. The CDR3 region has the DNA TGTGCCAGCAGTTTCTCCGGGAATCAGCCCCAGCATTTT. The complete variable domain, with remaining parts taken from reference TRBV28 and TRBJ1-5, reads DVKVTQSSRYLVKRTGEKVFLECVQDMDHENMFWYRQDPGLGLRLIYFSYDVKMKEKGDIPEGYSVSREKKERFSLILESASTNQTSMYLCASSFSGNQPQHFGDGTRLSIL.

Here the CDR3 reads CASAAGRETGELFF. The CDR3 DNA is TGCGCCAGCGCGGCAGGGAGGGAGACCGGGGAGCTGTTTTTT. The rearrangement uses TRBV10-1 and TRBJ2-2, with TRBD2 matching over 7 bases. Unmatched junction bases numbered 8, after V lost 8 bases and J lost 5 bases. CDR1 and CDR2 from the germline V gene are WNHNN and SYGVQD (reference sequence). The CDR3 extends over 14 amino acids.

The chain has TRBV28 and TRBJ1-2, with 7 nucleotides matching TRBD1. V was clipped by 3 bases and J by 7 bases; unmatched bases: 8. The CDR3 runs 14 residues. Per germline, CDR1 MDHEN and CDR2 SYDVKM. As DNA, the CDR3 is TGTGCCAGCAGTTTCGCAGGGGGATCCTCTGGCTACACCTTC. Encoded protein: CASSFAGGSSGYTF.

The chain carries TRBV25-1 and TRBJ1-5; D might be TRBD1 (6 bases). V shed 3 bases and J shed 7 bases, with 13 bases lying between them. In germline, CDR1 is MGHDK, CDR2 SYGVNS. This CDR3 region has 14 residues. Here the CDR3 reads CASSDSLGGQPQHF. CDR3 nucleotides: TGTGCCAGCAGTGACAGTTTAGGGGGACAGCCCCAGCATTTT.

The chain combines TRBV29-1 with TRBJ2-5, with 7 bases aligning to TRBD2. The assigned J gene may be wrong: the sequence end matches TRBJ2-7 better. CDR3 length: 14 amino acids. Germline assignment: CDR1 SQVTM and CDR2 ANQGSEA. The CDR3 protein is CSVGGGVRAYEQYF. The CDR3 coding sequence is TGCAGCGTTGGGGGGGGAGTGAGGGCCTACGAGCAGTACTTC.

The V and J genes are TRBV30 and TRBJ1-5, with a weak D call TRBD1 (6 bases). CDR3 length: 14 amino acids. With 0 bases removed from V and 6 bases from J, the gap between germline ends came to 12 bases. Germline CDR1 and CDR2: GTSNPN and SVGIG (reference sequence). The CDR3 DNA sequence: TGTGCCTGGAGTGTACAGGGATCGCCTCAGCCCCAGCATTTT. Protein: CAWSVQGSPQPQHF. Using reference TRBV30 and TRBJ1-5 for the parts outside the CDR3, the full variable domain is SQTIHQWPATLVQPVGSPLSLECTVEGTSNPNLYWYRQAAGRGLQLLFYSVGIGQISSEVPQNLSASRPQDRQFILSSKKLLLSDSGFYLCAWSVQGSPQPQHFGDGTRLSIL.

The V and J genes are TRBV30 and TRBJ1-1, with D possibly being TRBD1 (5 bases). V lost 4 bases, J lost 10 bases, and 19 bases lay in between. The CDR3 contains 13 residues. The germline V gene has CDR1 GTSNPN and CDR2 SVGIG (reference sequence). The CDR3 coding sequence is TGTGCCTGGAAAAACATTGAGCCGGGGGTAGCTTTCTTT. It translates to CAWKNIEPGVAFF.

The J gene is TRBJ1-1, the V gene TRBV5-1; TRBD1 aligns across 7 bases. The CDR3 covers 11 residues. Germline V gives CDR1 SGHRS, CDR2 YFSETQ. The trim removed 4 bases at V and 11 bases at J, leaving 5 bases unmatched. The CDR3 is CASSLTGLAFF. CDR3 DNA: TGCGCCAGCAGCCTGACAGGGCTCGCTTTCTTT.

The chain employs TRBV7-9 and TRBJ2-1; 12 bases are shared with TRBD2. J lost 7 bases, V lost 1 base, and 5 bases had no gene match. Germline-derived CDR1 and CDR2 are SEHNR and FQNEAQ (reference sequence). This CDR3 spans 16 amino acids. The CDR3 sequence is CASSLGTSGRSNEQFF. The CDR3 nucleotides are TGTGCCAGCAGCTTAGGAACTAGCGGGAGGTCGAATGAGCAGTTCTTC. The entire variable domain, with the rest obtained from reference TRBV7-9 and TRBJ2-1, is as follows: DTGVSQNPRHKITKRGQNVTFRCDPISEHNRLYWYRQTLGQGPEFLTYFQNEAQLEKSRLLSDRFSAERPKGSFSTLEIQRTEQGDSAMYLCASSLGTSGRSNEQFFGPGTRLTVL.

This chain's CDR3 is CASSSPGGKGYEQYF. The CDR3 bases are TGTGCCAGCAGCTCCCCAGGAGGGAAGGGTTACGAGCAGTACTTC. The chain employs TRBV7-9 and TRBJ2-7, with a weak D call TRBD2 (6 bases). The CDR3 length is 15 residues. CDR1 is SEHNR and CDR2 is FQNEAQ in the germline V gene (reference sequence). V was shortened by 4 bases and J by 4 bases, with 17 bases between the two germline ends.

The CDR3, as DNA: TGTGCCTGGAGCCTGGGGGCGGACGGGGAGCTGTTTTTT. Translating gives CAWSLGADGELFF. This chain uses TRBV30 with TRBJ2-2; D might be TRBD1 (6 bases). The V gene lost 3 bases and the J gene lost 7 bases, with 12 bases spanning the gap. This CDR3 has 13 residues. Germline V gene lookup returns CDR1 GTSNPN and CDR2 SVGIG (reference sequence).

The chain uses TRBV9 and TRBJ2-1; 7 bases match TRBD2. The CDR3 runs to 15 residues. V was clipped by 0 bases and J by 4 bases; unmatched bases: 4. Germline lookup yields CDR1 SGDLS and CDR2 YYNGEE. CDR3 sequence: CASSVGASGYNEQFF. The CDR3 DNA reads as TGTGCCAGCAGCGTAGGGGCTAGCGGATACAATGAGCAGTTCTTC.

This rearrangement joins TRBV19 to TRBJ1-2; no clear D. In germline, CDR1 is LNHDA, CDR2 SQIVND (reference sequence). The CDR3 totals 12 residues. V lost 3 bases, J lost 4 bases, and 6 bases lay in between. The DNA for the CDR3 is TGTGCCAGTAGTATCCACAGCTATGGCTACACCTTC. It specifies CASSIHSYGYTF. The whole variable domain, filled in from reference TRBV19 and TRBJ1-2, reads DGGITQSPKYLFRKEGQNVTLSCEQNLNHDAMYWYRQDPGQGLRLIYYSQIVNDFQKGDIAEGYSVSREKKESFPLTVTSAQKNPTAFYLCASSIHSYGYTFGSGTRLTVV.

The chain carries TRBV27 and TRBJ1-1, with D unresolved. The ends were cut back, 2 bases at V and 1 base at J, with 5 bases in the middle. The CDR3 extends over 13 amino acids. CDR1 and CDR2 from the germline V gene are MNHEY and SMNVEV (reference sequence). The DNA of the CDR3 is TGTGCCAGCAGTTTAAATAAGAACACTGAAGCTTTCTTT. This gives the protein CASSLNKNTEAFF.

This chain uses TRBV28 with TRBJ2-3; TRBD2 matches at 7 bases. The CDR3 has 14 amino acids. J gave up 0 bases and V 6 bases, and 3 bases lay outside the gene matches. Looked up from germline, CDR1 is MDHEN and CDR2 is SYDVKM. The CDR3 is CASRIAGSTDTQYF. In nucleotides, the CDR3 is TGTGCCAGCAGGATAGCGGGCAGCACAGATACGCAGTATTTT.

CDR3 bases: TGTGCCAGCACTGCGGACTTCACCGGGGAGCTGTTTTTT. Translating it yields CASTADFTGELFF. V and J are TRBV2 and TRBJ2-2; D possibly corresponds to TRBD2 (5 bases). The germline gives CDR1 SNHLY, CDR2 FYNNEI. V was pared by 7 bases and J by 4 bases, with 10 bases between. CDR3 length equals 13 residues.

The chain recombines TRBV7-2 with TRBJ2-5; D possibly corresponds to TRBD2 (6 bases). The assigned J gene may be wrong: the sequence end matches TRBJ2-7 better. The CDR3 has 14 residues. Germline assignment: CDR1 SGHTA and CDR2 FQGNSA. This CDR3 is CASSSMRDSYEQYF. The CDR3 nucleotides are TGTGCCAGCAGCTCTATGCGGGATTCCTACGAGCAGTACTTC.